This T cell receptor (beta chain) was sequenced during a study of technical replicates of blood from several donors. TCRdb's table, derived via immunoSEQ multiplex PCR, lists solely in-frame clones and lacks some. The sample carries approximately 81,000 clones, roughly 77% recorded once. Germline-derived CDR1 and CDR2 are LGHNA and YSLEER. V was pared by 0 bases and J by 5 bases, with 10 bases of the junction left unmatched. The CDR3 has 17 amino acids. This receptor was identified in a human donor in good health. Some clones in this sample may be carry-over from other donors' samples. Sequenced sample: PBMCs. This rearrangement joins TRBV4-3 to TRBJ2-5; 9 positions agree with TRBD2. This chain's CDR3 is CASSQDFGGGAGETQYF. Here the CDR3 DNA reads TGCGCCAGCAGCCAAGATTTCGGCGGGGGGGCAGGGGAGACCCAGTACTTC.